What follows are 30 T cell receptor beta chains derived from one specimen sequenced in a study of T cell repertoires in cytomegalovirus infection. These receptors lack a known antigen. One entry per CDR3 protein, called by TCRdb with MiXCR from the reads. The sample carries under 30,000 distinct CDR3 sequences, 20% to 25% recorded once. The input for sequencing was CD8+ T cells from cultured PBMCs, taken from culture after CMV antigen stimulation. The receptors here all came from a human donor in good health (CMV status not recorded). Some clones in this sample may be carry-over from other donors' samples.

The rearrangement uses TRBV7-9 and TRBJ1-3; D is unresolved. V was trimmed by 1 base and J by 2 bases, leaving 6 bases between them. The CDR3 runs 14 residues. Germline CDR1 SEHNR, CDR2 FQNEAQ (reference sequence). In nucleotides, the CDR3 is TGTGCCAGCAGCTTAGAAGCGGCTGGAAACACCATATATTTT. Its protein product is CASSLEAAGNTIYF.

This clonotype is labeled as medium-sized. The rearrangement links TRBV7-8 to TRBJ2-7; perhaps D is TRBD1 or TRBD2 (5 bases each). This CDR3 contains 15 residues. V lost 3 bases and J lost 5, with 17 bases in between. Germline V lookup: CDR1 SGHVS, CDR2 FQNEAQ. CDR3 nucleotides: TGTGCCAGCAGCTTGGCCGGGACGATGGGGCACGAGCAGTACTTC. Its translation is CASSLAGTMGHEQYF.

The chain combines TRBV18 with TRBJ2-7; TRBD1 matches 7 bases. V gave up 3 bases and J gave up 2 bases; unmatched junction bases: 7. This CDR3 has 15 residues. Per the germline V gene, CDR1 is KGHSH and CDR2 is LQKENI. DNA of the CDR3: TGTGCCAGCTCACCCTCTGTCCAGGGGGCCTACGAGCAGTACTTC. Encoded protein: CASSPSVQGAYEQYF.

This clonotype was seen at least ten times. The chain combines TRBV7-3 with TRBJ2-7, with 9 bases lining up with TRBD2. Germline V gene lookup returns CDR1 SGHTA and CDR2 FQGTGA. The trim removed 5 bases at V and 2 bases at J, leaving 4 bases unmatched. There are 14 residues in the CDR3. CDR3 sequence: CASSPASGAYEQYF. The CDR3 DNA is TGTGCCAGCAGCCCGGCTAGCGGGGCCTACGAGCAGTACTTC.

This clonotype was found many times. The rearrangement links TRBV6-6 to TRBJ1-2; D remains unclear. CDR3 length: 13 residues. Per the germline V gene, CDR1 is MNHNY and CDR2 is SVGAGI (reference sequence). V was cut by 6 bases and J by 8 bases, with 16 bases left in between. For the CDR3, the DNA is TGTGCCAGCAGCGATAGGACCATGCAGGGCTACACCTTC. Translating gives CASSDRTMQGYTF.

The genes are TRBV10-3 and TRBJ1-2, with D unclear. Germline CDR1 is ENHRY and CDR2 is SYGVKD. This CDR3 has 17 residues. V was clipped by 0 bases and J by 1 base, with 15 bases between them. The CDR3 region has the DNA TGTGCCATCAGTGAGTCGACGGCGTTCGGAGGTAACTATGGCTACACCTTC. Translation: CAISESTAFGGNYGYTF.

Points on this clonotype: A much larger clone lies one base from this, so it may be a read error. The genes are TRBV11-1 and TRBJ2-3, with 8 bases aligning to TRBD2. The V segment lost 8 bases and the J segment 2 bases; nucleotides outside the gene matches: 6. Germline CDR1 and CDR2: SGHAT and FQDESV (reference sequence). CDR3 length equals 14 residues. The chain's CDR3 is CASSSAGATDTQYF. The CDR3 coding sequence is TGTGCCAGCTCCTCAGCGGGGGCCACAGATACGCAGTATTTT.

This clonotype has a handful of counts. CDR3 coding DNA: TGTGCCAGCAGTTTTTCGACAGCCCCGCAGGGAGAGGGCTACACCTTC. This gives the protein CASSFSTAPQGEGYTF. The chain combines TRBV12-3 or TRBV12-4 with TRBJ1-2; maybe TRBD1 (5 bases). V was pared by 3 bases and J by 8 bases, with 22 bases between. The length of the CDR3 is 16 residues.

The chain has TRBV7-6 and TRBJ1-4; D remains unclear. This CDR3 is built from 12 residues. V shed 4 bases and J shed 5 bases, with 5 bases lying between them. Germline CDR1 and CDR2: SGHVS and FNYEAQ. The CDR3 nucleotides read TGTGCCAGCAGCTCAGACAATGAAAAACTGTTTTTT. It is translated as CASSSDNEKLFF.

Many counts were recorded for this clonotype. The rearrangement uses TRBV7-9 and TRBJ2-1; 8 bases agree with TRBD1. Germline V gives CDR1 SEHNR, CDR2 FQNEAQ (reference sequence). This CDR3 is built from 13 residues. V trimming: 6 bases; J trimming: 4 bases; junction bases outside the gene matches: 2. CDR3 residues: CASRGQAYNEQFF. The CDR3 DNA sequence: TGTGCCAGCAGGGGACAGGCTTACAATGAGCAGTTCTTC.

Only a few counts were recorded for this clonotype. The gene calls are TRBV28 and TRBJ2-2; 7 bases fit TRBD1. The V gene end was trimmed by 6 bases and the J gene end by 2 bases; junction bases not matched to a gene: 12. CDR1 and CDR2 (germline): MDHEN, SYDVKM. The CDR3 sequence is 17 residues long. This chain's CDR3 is CASSRGEGALNTGELFF. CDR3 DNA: TGTGCCAGCAGCCGAGGAGAGGGGGCTTTAAACACCGGGGAGCTGTTTTTT.

The CDR3 DNA reads as TGTGCCACCAGCAGACCTGACTACTTTGGTCCCGGGGGCACCGGGGAGCTGTTTTTT. This encodes CATSRPDYFGPGGTGELFF. V usage is TRBV15 and J usage is TRBJ2-2, with a possible D match to TRBD2 (6 bases). Germline CDR1 LNHNV, CDR2 YYDKDF (reference sequence). CDR3 length equals 19 residues. Trimming stripped 2 bases from V and 4 bases from J, with 23 bases between.

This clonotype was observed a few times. The CDR3 coding sequence is TGTGCCAGCAGCTTGGACAGGGTAAACACCATATATTTT. Translating it yields CASSLDRVNTIYF. The chain couples TRBV7-2 to TRBJ1-3; 8 bases line up with TRBD1. Unmatched junction bases numbered 1, after V lost 3 bases and J lost 6 bases. CDR1 is SGHTA, CDR2 FQGNSA, per germline. The CDR3 has 13 residues.

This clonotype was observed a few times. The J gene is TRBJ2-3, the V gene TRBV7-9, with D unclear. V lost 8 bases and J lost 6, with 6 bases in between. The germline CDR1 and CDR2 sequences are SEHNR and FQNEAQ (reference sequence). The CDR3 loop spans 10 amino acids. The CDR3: CASVTDTQYF. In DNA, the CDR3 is TGTGCCAGCGTTACCGATACGCAGTATTTT.

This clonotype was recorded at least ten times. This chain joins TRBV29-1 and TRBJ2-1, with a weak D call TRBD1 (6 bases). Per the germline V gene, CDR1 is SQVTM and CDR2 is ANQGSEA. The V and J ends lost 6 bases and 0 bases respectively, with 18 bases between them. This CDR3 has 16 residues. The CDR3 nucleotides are TGCAGCGTCGAATCCCCTGACAGGAGCTCCTACAATGAGCAGTTCTTC. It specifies CSVESPDRSSYNEQFF.

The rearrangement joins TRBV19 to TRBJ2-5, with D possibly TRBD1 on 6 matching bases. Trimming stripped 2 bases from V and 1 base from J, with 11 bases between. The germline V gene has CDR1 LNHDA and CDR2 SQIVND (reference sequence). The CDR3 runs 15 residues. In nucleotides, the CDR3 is TGTGCCAGTAGTATAAGGACAGAAGTCCAAGAGACCCAGTACTTC. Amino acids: CASSIRTEVQETQYF. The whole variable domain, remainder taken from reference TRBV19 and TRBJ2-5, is DGGITQSPKYLFRKEGQNVTLSCEQNLNHDAMYWYRQDPGQGLRLIYYSQIVNDFQKGDIAEGYSVSREKKESFPLTVTSAQKNPTAFYLCASSIRTEVQETQYFGPGTRLLVL.

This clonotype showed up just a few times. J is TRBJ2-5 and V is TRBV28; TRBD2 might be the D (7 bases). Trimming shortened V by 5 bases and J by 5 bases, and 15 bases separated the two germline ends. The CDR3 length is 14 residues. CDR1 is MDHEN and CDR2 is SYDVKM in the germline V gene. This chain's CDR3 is CASSPSRGRETQYF. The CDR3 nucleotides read TGTGCCAGCAGTCCCTCGCGGGGGCGGGAGACCCAGTACTTC.

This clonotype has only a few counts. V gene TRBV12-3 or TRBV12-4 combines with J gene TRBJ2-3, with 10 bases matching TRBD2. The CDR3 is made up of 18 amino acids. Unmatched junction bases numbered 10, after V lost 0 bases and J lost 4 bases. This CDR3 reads CASSLARSSGGAADTQYF. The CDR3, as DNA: TGTGCCAGCAGTTTAGCGCGTTCAAGCGGGGGGGCCGCAGATACGCAGTATTTT.

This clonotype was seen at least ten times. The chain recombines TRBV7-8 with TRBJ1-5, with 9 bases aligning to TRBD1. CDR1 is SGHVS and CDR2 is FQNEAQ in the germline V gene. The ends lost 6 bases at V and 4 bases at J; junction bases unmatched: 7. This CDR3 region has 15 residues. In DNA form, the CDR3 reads TGTGCCAGCAGTCGGGGGACAGGGTTGAATCAGCCCCAGCATTTT. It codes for CASSRGTGLNQPQHF.

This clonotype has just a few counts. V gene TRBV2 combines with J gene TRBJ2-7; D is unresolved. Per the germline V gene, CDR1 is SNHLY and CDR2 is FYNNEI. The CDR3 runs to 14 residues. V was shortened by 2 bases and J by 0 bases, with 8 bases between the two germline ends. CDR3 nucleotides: TGTGCCAGCAGTGAATTCGTACCCTCCTACGAGCAGTACTTC. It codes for CASSEFVPSYEQYF.

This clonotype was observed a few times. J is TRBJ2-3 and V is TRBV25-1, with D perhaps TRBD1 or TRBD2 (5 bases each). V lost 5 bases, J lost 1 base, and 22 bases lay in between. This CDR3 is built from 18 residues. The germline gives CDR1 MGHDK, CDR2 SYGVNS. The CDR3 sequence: CASSPIIMGPLGTDTQYF. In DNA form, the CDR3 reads TGTGCCAGCAGTCCTATAATAATGGGACCGTTAGGCACAGATACGCAGTATTTT.

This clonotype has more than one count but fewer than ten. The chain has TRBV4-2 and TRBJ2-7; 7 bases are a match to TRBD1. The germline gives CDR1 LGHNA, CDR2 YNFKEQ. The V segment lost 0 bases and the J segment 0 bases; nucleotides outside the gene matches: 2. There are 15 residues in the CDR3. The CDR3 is CASSQETGTSYEQYF. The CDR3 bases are TGTGCCAGCAGCCAAGAGACAGGGACCTCCTACGAGCAGTACTTC.

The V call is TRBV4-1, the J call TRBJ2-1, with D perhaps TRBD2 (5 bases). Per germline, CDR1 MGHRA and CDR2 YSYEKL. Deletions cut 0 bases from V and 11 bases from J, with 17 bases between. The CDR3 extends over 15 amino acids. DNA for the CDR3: TGCGCCAGCAGCCAAGATGAGGGTACGCTTATTAAGCAGTTCTTC. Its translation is CASSQDEGTLIKQFF.

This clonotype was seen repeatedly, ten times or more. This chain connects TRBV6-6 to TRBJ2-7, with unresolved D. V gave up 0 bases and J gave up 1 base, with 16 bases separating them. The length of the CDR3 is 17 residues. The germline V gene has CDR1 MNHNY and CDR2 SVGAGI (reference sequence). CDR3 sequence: CASSYSSPRLLSYEQYF. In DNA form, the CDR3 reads TGTGCCAGCAGTTACTCGAGCCCTAGACTTCTGTCCTACGAGCAGTACTTC.

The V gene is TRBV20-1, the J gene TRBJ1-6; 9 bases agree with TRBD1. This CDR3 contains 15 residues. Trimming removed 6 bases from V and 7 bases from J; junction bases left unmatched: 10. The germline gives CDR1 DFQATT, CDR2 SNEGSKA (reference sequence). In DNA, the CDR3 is TGCAGTGCCCATAAACAGGGGGCAGGGAATTCACCCCTCCACTTT. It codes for CSAHKQGAGNSPLHF.

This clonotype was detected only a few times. The CDR3 loop is CASSQGARTGGVTGELFF. CDR3 nucleotides: TGCGCCAGCAGCCAAGGGGCCCGAACAGGGGGCGTCACCGGGGAGCTGTTTTTT. This chain links TRBV4-3 with TRBJ2-2; 9 positions agree with TRBD1. CDR1 is LGHNA, CDR2 YSLEER, per germline. This CDR3 has 18 amino acids. The trim removed 1 base at V and 4 bases at J, leaving 10 bases unmatched.

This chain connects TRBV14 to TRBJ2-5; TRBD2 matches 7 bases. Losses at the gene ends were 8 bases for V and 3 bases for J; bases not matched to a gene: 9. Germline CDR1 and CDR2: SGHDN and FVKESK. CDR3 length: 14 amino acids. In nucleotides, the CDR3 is TGTGCCAGCGAGACTAGCTCAAGAGAAGAGACCCAGTACTTC. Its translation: CASETSSREETQYF.

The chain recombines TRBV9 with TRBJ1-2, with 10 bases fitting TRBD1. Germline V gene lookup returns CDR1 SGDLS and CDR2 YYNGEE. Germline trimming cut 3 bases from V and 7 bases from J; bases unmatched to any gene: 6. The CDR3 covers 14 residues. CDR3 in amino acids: CASSGGQGVGGYTF. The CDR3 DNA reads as TGTGCCAGCAGCGGCGGACAGGGGGTTGGTGGCTACACCTTC.

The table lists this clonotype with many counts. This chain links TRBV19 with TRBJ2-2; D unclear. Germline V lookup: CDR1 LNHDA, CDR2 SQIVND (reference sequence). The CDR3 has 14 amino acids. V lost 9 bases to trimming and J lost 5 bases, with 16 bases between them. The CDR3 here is CASRTGVGTGELFF. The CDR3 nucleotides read TGTGCCAGCCGTACTGGGGTTGGGACCGGGGAGCTGTTTTTT. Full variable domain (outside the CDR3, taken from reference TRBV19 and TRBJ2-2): DGGITQSPKYLFRKEGQNVTLSCEQNLNHDAMYWYRQDPGQGLRLIYYSQIVNDFQKGDIAEGYSVSREKKESFPLTVTSAQKNPTAFYLCASRTGVGTGELFFGEGSRLTVL.

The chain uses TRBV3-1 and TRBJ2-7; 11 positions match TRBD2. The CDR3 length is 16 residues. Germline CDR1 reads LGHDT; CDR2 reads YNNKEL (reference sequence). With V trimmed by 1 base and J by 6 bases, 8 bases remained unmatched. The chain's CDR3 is CASSQADSGGAGEQYF. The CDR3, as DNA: TGTGCCAGCAGCCAAGCAGATAGCGGGGGGGCCGGCGAGCAGTACTTC.